This T cell receptor (beta chain) stems from a study of CD8+ T cells in alopecia areata. Study summary: A 6-month period off drug followed tofacitinib, which lasted 6 to 18 months.

In alopecia areata patients, both lesional scalp punch biopsies and peripheral blood were collected. In this sample, this clone turned up a few times. The same CDR3 arises from other DNA sequences in this sample as well. CDR1 is SGHRS and CDR2 is YFSETQ in the germline V gene. Trimming took 0 bases from V and 2 from J, leaving 2 bases between them. This CDR3 is built from 13 residues. TCR sequencing used cDNA made by reverse transcription of extracted RNA. Assay: immunoSEQ multiplex PCR; the TCRdb copy retains only in-frame clones and omits some. The table records roughly 250,000 clones, around 67% of them present only once.

This specimen was CD4+ T cells sorted from blood, taken at week 0. This TCR was sampled from a human donor with alopecia areata. The chain links TRBV5-1 to TRBJ2-2; no definite D call. The CDR3 reads CASSLGNTGELFF. In DNA, the CDR3 is TGCGCCAGCAGCTTGGGCAACACCGGGGAGCTGTTTTTT.